This TCR beta chain was profiled in a study of T cells in Graves' hyperthyroidism and ophthalmopathy. The CDR3 regions of TCR beta were amplified from RNA transcripts. The HTBI primer set served for first-round RT-PCR of the TCR CDR3. Via MiXCR, TCRdb re-called the multiplex PCR reads, giving one row per CDR3 protein. The profile shows hundreds of thousands of distinct CDR3 sequences, more than 30% of them singletons. Findings and caveats of the study: Ophthalmopathy was model-predicted a median about 6 months pre-onset.

Worth noting for this clonotype: The antigen is undetermined.

This CDR3 has 15 amino acids. Germline V CDR1 and CDR2: MNHEY, SVGAGI. V lost 8 bases and J lost 7, with 18 bases in between. Patients with uncontrolled infections, other autoimmune diseases, pregnancy or lactation were excluded. For the diagnoses, clinical symptoms, serum thyroxine and TRAb, thyroid ultrasound and orbital computed tomography were used. The chain combines TRBV6-5 with TRBJ1-6; no definite D call. The sequence was collected from a young man with Graves' hyperthyroidism. Sequenced material: blood. In nucleotides, the CDR3 is TGTGCCAGCTCACCAACCCCCGGAGAGAATTCACCCCTCCACTTT. This translates into CASSPTPGENSPLHF.